The present TCR beta chain was sequenced within a study of T cell clonotyping in hematopoietic cell transplantation. Findings and caveats of the study: Broader posttransplant TCR repertoire diversity was predicted by graft donor and pretransplant recipient Inverse Simpson Index values. Recipient TCR diversity dropped after transplant; expanded clonotypes rose from day 30 to 180. CD4 and CD8 repertoire contributions could not be separated without sorting.

On this clone: Antigen specificity is unknown.

Method: immunoSEQ multiplex PCR; TCRdb's copy keeps in-frame clones and lacks some. The repertoire consists of 16,000 or so clones, with about 92% occurring once and the leading ten covering around 1.8%. The CDR3 has 15 amino acids. Germline lookup yields CDR1 SGHDN and CDR2 FVKESK. Trimming shortened V by 2 bases and J by 1 base, and 11 bases separated the two germline ends. Time point meaning: recipient sample about 28 days before transplant, after cytoreduction. Recipients were bled about 28 days pretransplant and at posttransplant days 30, 100, 180. The sample in question was peripheral blood mononuclear cells, obtained before stem cell transplant. This clonotype was obtained from a man between 18 and 35 years old with biphenotypic leukemia. Some clones in this sample may be carry-over from other donors' samples. J is TRBJ2-5 and V is TRBV14; TRBD1 is a possible D gene (6 bases). CDR3 loop: CASSQLQGPQETQYF. DNA of the CDR3: TGTGCCAGCAGCCAACTCCAGGGGCCCCAAGAGACCCAGTACTTC.